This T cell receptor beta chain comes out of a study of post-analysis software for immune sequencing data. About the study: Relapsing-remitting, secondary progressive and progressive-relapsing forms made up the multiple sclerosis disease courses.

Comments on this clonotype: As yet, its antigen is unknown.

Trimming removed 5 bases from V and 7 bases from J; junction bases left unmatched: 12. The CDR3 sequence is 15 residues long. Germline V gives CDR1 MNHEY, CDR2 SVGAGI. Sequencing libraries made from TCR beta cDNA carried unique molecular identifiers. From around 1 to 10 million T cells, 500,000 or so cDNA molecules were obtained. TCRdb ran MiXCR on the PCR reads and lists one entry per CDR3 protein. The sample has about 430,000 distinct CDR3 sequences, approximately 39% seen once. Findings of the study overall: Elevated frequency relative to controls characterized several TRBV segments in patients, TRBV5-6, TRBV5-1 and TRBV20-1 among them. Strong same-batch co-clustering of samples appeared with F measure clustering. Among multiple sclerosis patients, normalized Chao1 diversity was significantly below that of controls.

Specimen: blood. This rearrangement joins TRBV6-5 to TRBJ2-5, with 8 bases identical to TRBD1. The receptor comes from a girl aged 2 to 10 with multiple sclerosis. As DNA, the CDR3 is TGTGCCAGCAGTCACACGACAGGGGCCAGAGGGACCCAGTACTTC. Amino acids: CASSHTTGARGTQYF.